Listed here is a single T cell receptor (beta chain). Its antigen is currently unknown. Losses at the gene ends were 4 bases for V and 0 bases for J; bases not matched to a gene: 8. Germline assignment: CDR1 SGHDN and CDR2 FVKESK. The CDR3 is made up of 18 amino acids. Time point in this sample: pre-treatment sample, taken before nivolumab and TIL therapy. Most excised metastases sampled were pleural nodules or supraclavicular lymph nodes. Progressing patients received lymphodepletion, expanded TIL infusion and IL-2. These data originate in a study of TIL therapy for anti-PD-1-resistant metastatic lung cancer. Study background: Tumors carried a median approximately 1.6 non-synonymous mutations per megabase.

Study-wide results and limits: This highly selected cohort may not generalize to typical lung cancer patients.

Sequencing used immunoSEQ v3. Sequenced by immunoSEQ multiplex PCR; TCRdb stores in-frame clones only, minus some. The sample gives about 2,100 clones, roughly 85% of which show up once; roughly 7.1% is in the top ten. This TCR came from a person aged 30 to 80 with non-small cell lung cancer. Specimen: tumor tissue, collected at baseline. The V gene is TRBV14, the J gene TRBJ2-1; TRBD2 matches at 11 bases. In nucleotides, the CDR3 is TGTGCCAGCAGCCCCGGACTAGCGGGCTACCTCTCCTACAATGAGCAGTTCTTC. Protein product: CASSPGLAGYLSYNEQFF. The variable domain in full, completed from reference TRBV14 and TRBJ2-1, reads EAGVTQFPSHSVIEKGQTVTLRCDPISGHDNLYWYRRVMGKEIKFLLHFVKESKQDESGMPNNRFLAERTGGTYSTLKVQPAELEDSGVYFCASSPGLAGYLSYNEQFFGPGTRLTVL.